The 15 T cell receptor beta chains below all came from one sample that was sequenced in a study of T-cell memory formation after mild COVID-19. TCRdb passed the 5' RACE reads through MiXCR, listing each CDR3 protein once. The repertoire holds about 320,000 distinct CDR3 sequences, with around an eighth as singletons. Sequences were obtained from PBMCs or a T cell subset sorted from them (not recorded which). These receptors originate from a young man who had mild COVID-19 (a few samples of this study predate the infection). Cell type and time point are not known.

The sample holds a few counts of this clonotype. The chain joins TRBV5-1 to TRBJ1-2; D may be TRBD1 (5 bases). CDR3 length: 13 amino acids. The germline CDR1 and CDR2 sequences are SGHRS and YFSETQ. With 7 bases removed from V and 0 bases from J, the gap between germline ends came to 10 bases. The CDR3 reads CASGPGPNYGYTF. The CDR3 coding sequence is TGCGCCAGCGGGCCAGGGCCTAACTATGGCTACACCTTC.

This chain connects TRBV6-2 or TRBV6-3 to TRBJ2-1; 7 bases map to TRBD2. This CDR3 has 13 residues. Germline V gives CDR1 MNHEY, CDR2 SVGEGT. The V segment lost 7 bases and the J segment 7 bases; nucleotides outside the gene matches: 7. The DNA of the CDR3 is TGTGCCAGCACCTTCCTGCGGGGGAATGAGCAGTTCTTC. Amino acid sequence: CASTFLRGNEQFF.

This clonotype was detected only a few times. The CDR3 DNA reads TGTGCCAGCAGTTTAAGAGGGGGGGAAGCCGGGGAGCTGTTTTTT. It is translated as CASSLRGGEAGELFF. The chain recombines TRBV12-3 or TRBV12-4 with TRBJ2-2, with D possibly being TRBD2 (7 bases). CDR3 size: 15 residues. Trimming took off 2 bases at V and 6 bases at J, with 13 bases between the two ends.

This clonotype was seen a handful of times. The genes are TRBV11-2 and TRBJ1-2, with a weak D call TRBD1 (5 bases). Trimming cost V 5 bases and J 4 bases, with 14 bases left between them. The CDR3 contains 14 residues. Germline loops: CDR1 SGHAT, CDR2 FQNNGV. The CDR3 is CASSIPGAPYGYTF. The CDR3 bases are TGTGCCAGCAGCATCCCCGGGGCCCCCTATGGCTACACCTTC.

This clonotype was seen a few times. The genes are TRBV5-1 and TRBJ2-2; TRBD1 aligns across 10 bases. The germline V gene has CDR1 SGHRS and CDR2 YFSETQ. V trimming: 5 bases; J trimming: 5 bases; junction bases outside the gene matches: 21. CDR3 length: 20 residues. The chain's CDR3 is CASSLRPRIPGQGLTGELFF. The CDR3 DNA is TGCGCCAGCAGTCTACGCCCGAGGATTCCGGGACAGGGGTTGACCGGGGAGCTGTTTTTT.

This clonotype was seen repeatedly, ten times or more. The chain joins TRBV5-1 to TRBJ2-2; perhaps TRBD1 as D (6 bases). V lost 4 bases, J lost 1 base, and 14 bases lay in between. The CDR3 runs 16 residues. Per the germline V gene, CDR1 is SGHRS and CDR2 is YFSETQ. CDR3 DNA: TGCGCCAGCAGCCCACCCGGGACACTGAACACCGGGGAGCTGTTTTTT. Its translation: CASSPPGTLNTGELFF.

The chain links TRBV7-2 to TRBJ2-1; D uncertain. Germline V gene sequence: CDR1 SGHTA, CDR2 FQGNSA. CDR3 size: 13 residues. Trimming pared 5 bases from V and 7 bases from J, leaving 12 bases between. The CDR3 bases are TGTGCCAGCAGCCGGCTTCGTATGAATGAGCAGTTCTTC. It is translated as CASSRLRMNEQFF.

This chain uses TRBV10-3 with TRBJ1-4; TRBD1 might be the D (5 bases). CDR1 and CDR2 (germline): ENHRY, SYGVKD. CDR3 length equals 12 residues. Between the trimmed V and J ends, which lost 7 bases and 8 bases, there was a span of 11 bases. CDR3 bases: TGTGCCATCAAGGGACCTAGAGAAAAACTGTTTTTT. Protein sequence: CAIKGPREKLFF.

This rearrangement joins TRBV5-1 to TRBJ2-3; 9 bases fit TRBD2. The CDR3 covers 14 residues. Germline loops: CDR1 SGHRS, CDR2 YFSETQ. J lost 5 bases, V lost 3 bases, and 4 bases had no gene match. The CDR3 loop reads CASSSYSGGDTQYF. The CDR3 nucleotides read TGCGCCAGCAGCTCTTATAGCGGGGGAGATACGCAGTATTTT.

The J gene is TRBJ2-6, the V gene TRBV18; D gene uncertain. The CDR3 extends over 16 amino acids. The V and J ends lost 2 bases and 0 bases respectively, with 8 bases between them. Germline CDR1 reads KGHSH; CDR2 reads LQKENI. CDR3 protein: CASSPTSSSGANVLTF. For the CDR3, the DNA is TGTGCCAGCTCACCAACTTCGAGCTCTGGGGCCAACGTCCTGACTTTC.

The chain links TRBV5-1 to TRBJ2-1; a possible D gene is TRBD2 (6 bases). Deletions cut 0 bases from V and 5 bases from J, with 12 bases between. The CDR3 extends over 15 amino acids. Germline CDR1 SGHRS, CDR2 YFSETQ. CDR3 sequence (DNA): TGCGCCAGCAGCTTGGCTCAGGGAGGTAACAATGAGCAGTTCTTC. It codes for CASSLAQGGNNEQFF.

Only a few counts were recorded for this clonotype. This chain connects TRBV18 to TRBJ1-6; D is undetermined. Germline V gene lookup returns CDR1 KGHSH and CDR2 LQKENI. This CDR3 comprises 14 residues. The V end lost 2 bases, the J end lost 8 bases, and 10 bases lay between the germline ends. The CDR3 nucleotides are TGTGCCAGCTCACCAGCCGGTGGTGATTCACCCCTCCACTTT. Translation gives CASSPAGGDSPLHF. Combining the CDR3 with reference TRBV18 and TRBJ1-6 gives the whole variable domain NAGVMQNPRHLVRRRGQEARLRCSPMKGHSHVYWYRQLPEEGLKFMVYLQKENIIDESGMPKERFSAEFPKEGPSILRIQQVVRGDSAAYFCASSPAGGDSPLHFGNGTRLTVT.

This clonotype occurred a few times. The chain joins TRBV19 to TRBJ2-7; D unclear. The CDR3 runs 13 residues. Germline V gene sequence: CDR1 LNHDA, CDR2 SQIVND (reference sequence). The germline V and J ends were trimmed by 1 base and 6 bases, with 10 bases remaining between them. In nucleotides, the CDR3 is TGTGCCAGTAGTATAGCCAGTACGGCCGAGCAGTACTTC. It is translated as CASSIASTAEQYF.

The chain has TRBV6-5 and TRBJ2-1, with D unresolved. This CDR3 region has 18 residues. The V end lost 0 bases, the J end lost 2 bases, and 17 bases lay between the germline ends. CDR1 MNHEY and CDR2 SVGAGI come from the germline V gene. CDR3 nucleotides: TGTGCCAGCAGTTACTCGGGTTACAGATCACTTCCCTACAATGAGCAGTTCTTC. Its translation: CASSYSGYRSLPYNEQFF.

The chain links TRBV14 to TRBJ1-2; unclear D gene. Germline V gives CDR1 SGHDN, CDR2 FVKESK. The length of the CDR3 is 12 residues. Trimming pared 3 bases from V and 4 bases from J, leaving 6 bases between. Here the CDR3 reads CASSQGFYGYTF. The CDR3 nucleotides read TGTGCCAGCAGCCAGGGCTTCTATGGCTACACCTTC.